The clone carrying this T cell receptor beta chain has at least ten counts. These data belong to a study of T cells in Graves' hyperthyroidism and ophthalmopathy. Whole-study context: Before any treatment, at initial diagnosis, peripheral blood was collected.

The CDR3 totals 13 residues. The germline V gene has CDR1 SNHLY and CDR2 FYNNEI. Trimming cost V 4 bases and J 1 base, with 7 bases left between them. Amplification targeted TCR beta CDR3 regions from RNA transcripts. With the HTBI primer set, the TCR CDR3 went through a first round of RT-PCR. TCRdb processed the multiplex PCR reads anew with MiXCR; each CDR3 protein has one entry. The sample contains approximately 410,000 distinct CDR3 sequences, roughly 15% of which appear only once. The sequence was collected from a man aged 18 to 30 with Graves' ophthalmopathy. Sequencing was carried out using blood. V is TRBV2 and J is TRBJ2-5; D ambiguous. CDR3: CASSGSGQETQYF. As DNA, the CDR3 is TGTGCCAGCAGTGGAAGTGGCCAAGAGACCCAGTACTTC.